Below, 30 T cell receptor beta chains from the same sample are listed, as sequenced in a study of T cell responses to AZD1222 COVID-19 vaccine. Sequenced by immunoSEQ multiplex PCR; TCRdb stores in-frame clones only, minus some. The table includes 100,000 or so clones, about 94% detected once. The sequencing used peripheral blood, collected on day 0 of AZD1222 vaccination. Receptor source: an adult in good health.

This clone was seen a single time. The V and J genes are TRBV12-3 or TRBV12-4 and TRBJ1-2; perhaps TRBD1 as D (6 bases). V shed 3 bases and J shed 2 bases, with 7 bases lying between them. The CDR3 length is 13 residues. The CDR3 sequence is CASSFDRNYGYTF. The CDR3 DNA reads TGTGCCAGCAGTTTTGACAGGAACTATGGCTACACCTTC.

The gene calls are TRBV10-3 and TRBJ2-3; 8 bases agree with TRBD2. Germline CDR1 and CDR2: ENHRY and SYGVKD. V was pared by 0 bases and J by 5 bases, with 4 bases of the junction left unmatched. This CDR3 comprises 15 residues. CDR3 amino acids: CAISESAGAGDTQYF. The CDR3 region has the DNA TGTGCCATCAGTGAGTCAGCGGGGGCAGGAGATACGCAGTATTTT.

The gene calls are TRBV30 and TRBJ1-4; D is perhaps TRBD1 (5 bases). The germline V and J ends were trimmed by 0 bases and 8 bases, with 13 bases remaining between them. This CDR3 contains 14 residues. The germline CDR1 and CDR2 sequences are GTSNPN and SVGIG (reference sequence). CDR3 in DNA: TGTGCCTGGAGTGTAGGCGGGGCAGGGGAAAAACTGTTTTTT. Translating gives CAWSVGGAGEKLFF.

In this sample, this clone turned up a few times. The chain uses TRBV6-5 and TRBJ1-3; D uncertain. V dropped 8 bases and J dropped 1 base, with 9 bases sitting between them. Germline CDR1 reads MNHEY; CDR2 reads SVGAGI. This CDR3 comprises 13 residues. CDR3 amino acids: CASVADSGNTIYF. The CDR3 DNA follows: TGTGCCAGCGTCGCGGATTCTGGAAACACCATATATTTT.

This clone was seen only once. The rearrangement links TRBV6-4 to TRBJ2-2; TRBD2 might be the D (5 bases). Germline values: CDR1 MRHNA, CDR2 SNTAGT. V was clipped by 3 bases and J by 1 base, with 18 bases between them. The CDR3 contains 18 residues. CDR3 bases: TGTGCCAGCAGTGAACTCCCCAGGACTCCTCAGAACACCGGGGAGCTGTTTTTT. Amino acid sequence: CASSELPRTPQNTGELFF.

The chain recombines TRBV5-1 with TRBJ1-2; 7 bases agree with TRBD1. In germline, CDR1 is SGHRS, CDR2 YFSETQ. The CDR3 runs to 14 residues. J was trimmed by 4 bases and V by 0 bases; bases with no gene match: 3. In DNA, the CDR3 is TGCGCCAGCAGCTTGGTATCAGGGGGCTATGGCTACACCTTC. Its protein product is CASSLVSGGYGYTF.

This clone was observed once. The gene calls are TRBV10-3 and TRBJ2-7; possibly TRBD1 for D (6 bases). Trimming took off 2 bases at V and 2 bases at J, with 10 bases between the two ends. Germline V gene sequence: CDR1 ENHRY, CDR2 SYGVKD. The CDR3 sequence is 14 residues long. The CDR3 bases are TGTGCCATCAGTGAGGTACAGGGCCCCTACGAGCAGTACTTC. Translated, it gives CAISEVQGPYEQYF.

This rearrangement joins TRBV6-2 or TRBV6-3 to TRBJ2-7; D is possibly TRBD1 (6 bases). Deletions cut 5 bases from V and 0 bases from J, with 17 bases between. Germline CDR1 MNHEY, CDR2 SVGEGT. This CDR3 is 16 amino acids long. The CDR3 protein is CASSDAGTPVSYEQYF. In DNA form, the CDR3 reads TGTGCCAGCAGTGACGCAGGGACACCAGTCTCCTACGAGCAGTACTTC.

This chain uses TRBV19 with TRBJ1-4; possibly TRBD1 for D (6 bases). The V gene lost 6 bases and the J gene lost 9 bases, with 14 bases spanning the gap. Germline assignment: CDR1 LNHDA and CDR2 SQIVND (reference sequence). The CDR3 is 13 residues long. The CDR3 nucleotides are TGTGCCAGTAGGCCGGGACAACTCAAAAAACTGTTTTTT. Translation: CASRPGQLKKLFF.

V and J are TRBV19 and TRBJ1-4; the D gene is possibly TRBD1 (6 bases). Trimming pared 4 bases from V and 0 bases from J, leaving 9 bases between. Germline V gives CDR1 LNHDA, CDR2 SQIVND (reference sequence). The CDR3 spans 15 residues. This CDR3 is CASSNRQATNEKLFF. The CDR3 DNA reads TGTGCCAGTAGTAACAGACAGGCAACTAATGAAAAACTGTTTTTT.

The chain recombines TRBV19 with TRBJ2-1; 10 positions agree with TRBD2. The CDR3 is 15 amino acids. CDR1 is LNHDA, CDR2 SQIVND, per germline (reference sequence). With V trimmed by 5 bases and J by 4 bases, 5 bases remained unmatched. The CDR3 DNA sequence: TGTGCCAGTAGTTGGCGGACTAGCGGATACAATGAGCAGTTCTTC. It is translated as CASSWRTSGYNEQFF.

This chain links TRBV7-9 with TRBJ1-4, with D possibly TRBD1 on 6 matching bases. Trimming stripped 6 bases from V and 0 bases from J, with 8 bases between. This CDR3 contains 14 residues. Germline CDR1 SEHNR, CDR2 FQNEAQ (reference sequence). CDR3 coding DNA: TGTGCCAGCAGGGACAGTCCAACTAATGAAAAACTGTTTTTT. This encodes CASRDSPTNEKLFF.

The V call is TRBV15, the J call TRBJ2-6; 7 positions match TRBD1. The CDR3 is made up of 18 amino acids. Germline-derived CDR1 and CDR2 are LNHNV and YYDKDF (reference sequence). Trimming cost V 0 bases and J 0 bases; bases outside gene matches: 5. CDR3 coding DNA: TGTGCCACCAGCAGAGATGGCCACAGGGGCTCTGGGGCCAACGTCCTGACTTTC. Protein sequence: CATSRDGHRGSGANVLTF.

The sample holds one count of this clone. The rearrangement uses TRBV28 and TRBJ1-5; D uncertain. Trimming pared 2 bases from V and 8 bases from J, leaving 16 bases between. The germline V gene encodes CDR1 MDHEN and CDR2 SYDVKM. The CDR3 consists of 15 residues. CDR3 nucleotide sequence: TGTGCCAGCAGTTTAAGCGTAGTAGGAAGGGAGCCCCAGCATTTT. As protein: CASSLSVVGREPQHF. The variable domain in full, with the rest retrieved from reference TRBV28 and TRBJ1-5, is DVKVTQSSRYLVKRTGEKVFLECVQDMDHENMFWYRQDPGLGLRLIYFSYDVKMKEKGDIPEGYSVSREKKERFSLILESASTNQTSMYLCASSLSVVGREPQHFGDGTRLSIL.

V usage is TRBV11-2 and J usage is TRBJ1-3; D perhaps matches TRBD1 (6 bases). Trimming cost V 3 bases and J 0 bases, with 12 bases left between them. Germline V gene lookup returns CDR1 SGHAT and CDR2 FQNNGV. The CDR3 loop spans 16 amino acids. CDR3 loop: CASSFLQGISGNTIYF. The DNA for the CDR3 is TGTGCCAGCAGCTTCCTACAGGGCATCTCTGGAAACACCATATATTTT. Supplemented by reference TRBV11-2 and TRBJ1-3, the full variable domain reads EAGVAQSPRYKIIEKRQSVAFWCNPISGHATLYWYQQILGQGPKLLIQFQNNGVVDDSQLPKDRFSAERLKGVDSTLKIQPAKLEDSAVYLCASSFLQGISGNTIYFGEGSWLTVV.

This rearrangement joins TRBV7-2 to TRBJ1-5, with a weak D call TRBD1 (6 bases). Germline V gene sequence: CDR1 SGHTA, CDR2 FQGNSA. This CDR3 has 17 residues. V dropped 0 bases and J dropped 2 bases, with 14 bases sitting between them. CDR3 region: CASSLANTGIGNQPQHF. The DNA for the CDR3 is TGTGCCAGCAGCTTAGCGAATACAGGGATCGGCAATCAGCCCCAGCATTTT.

This clone has a handful of counts. The rearrangement uses TRBV5-1 and TRBJ2-7; no clear D. The germline CDR1 and CDR2 sequences are SGHRS and YFSETQ. The CDR3 sequence is 13 residues long. V shed 0 bases and J shed 6 bases, with 10 bases lying between them. The CDR3 protein is CASSLEGAFEQYF. In nucleotides, the CDR3 is TGCGCCAGCAGCTTGGAAGGCGCGTTCGAGCAGTACTTC.

This clone has a handful of counts. The gene calls are TRBV20-1 and TRBJ1-2, with 8 nucleotides matching TRBD1. In germline, CDR1 is DFQATT, CDR2 SNEGSKA (reference sequence). The CDR3 is 14 amino acids. Trimming at V came to 3 bases and at J to 2 bases, leaving 5 bases not matched to a gene. The CDR3 region is CSASETGENYGYTF. The CDR3 region has the DNA TGCAGTGCTAGTGAGACAGGGGAGAACTATGGCTACACCTTC.

The V call is TRBV6-5, the J call TRBJ1-3, with D perhaps TRBD1 (6 bases). The germline gives CDR1 MNHEY, CDR2 SVGAGI. The V end was cut by 3 bases, the J end by 3 bases, with 12 bases between. The CDR3 contains 15 residues. This CDR3 reads CASSYGGAGGNTIYF. CDR3 DNA sequence: TGTGCCAGCAGTTATGGGGGGGCCGGTGGAAACACCATATATTTT.

The J gene is TRBJ1-2, the V gene TRBV7-3; tentative D call: TRBD1 (5 bases). This CDR3 contains 18 residues. V was clipped by 3 bases and J by 4 bases, with 24 bases between them. In germline, CDR1 is SGHTA, CDR2 FQGTGA. CDR3 nucleotides: TGTGCCAGCAGCTTGGGGACCGGCTCAACCTTCCGTGGCTATGGCTACACCTTC. This sequence encodes CASSLGTGSTFRGYGYTF.

V gene TRBV7-2 combines with J gene TRBJ1-1; possible D gene TRBD1, 5 bases. Per germline, CDR1 SGHTA and CDR2 FQGNSA. Trimming shortened V by 3 bases and J by 4 bases, and 15 bases separated the two germline ends. The CDR3 totals 15 residues. The DNA of the CDR3 is TGTGCCAGCAGCTTTACGCAGGGAAGAAGCACTGAAGCTTTCTTT. Translating gives CASSFTQGRSTEAFF.

The V and J genes are TRBV3-1 (or the pseudogene TRBV3-2) and TRBJ2-1; D perhaps matches TRBD2 (5 bases). The CDR3 covers 15 residues. Germline assignment: CDR1 LGHDT and CDR2 YNNKEL (reference sequence). V was cut by 3 bases and J by 4 bases, with 13 bases left in between. The CDR3 DNA reads TGTGCCAGCAGCCAGGGCGGGCGGCGTTACAATGAGCAGTTCTTC. Its translation: CASSQGGRRYNEQFF.

The CDR3 is CATSGDRNEQFF. In nucleotides, the CDR3 is TGTGCCACCAGTGGGGATAGAAATGAGCAGTTCTTC. V usage is TRBV24-1 and J usage is TRBJ2-1; the D is unclear. Per germline, CDR1 KGHDR and CDR2 SFDVKD. V gave up 5 bases and J gave up 7 bases, with 8 bases separating them. The CDR3 consists of 12 residues.

This clone was detected only a few times. This chain links TRBV13 with TRBJ1-2; D may be TRBD1 (5 bases). Trimming took off 11 bases at V and 4 bases at J, with 14 bases between the two ends. Germline loops: CDR1 PRHDT, CDR2 FYEKMQ (reference sequence). This CDR3 contains 12 residues. The CDR3 protein is CAGSRVPYGYTF. The CDR3 region has the DNA TGTGCCGGATCCAGGGTTCCCTATGGCTACACCTTC.

The V gene is TRBV14, the J gene TRBJ1-1; D is unresolved. Trimming removed 1 base from V and 2 bases from J, with 5 bases in between. The CDR3 covers 13 residues. Germline lookup yields CDR1 SGHDN and CDR2 FVKESK. DNA for the CDR3: TGTGCCAGCAGCCAAGGGCGTAACACTGAAGCTTTCTTT. Encoded protein: CASSQGRNTEAFF.

This clone was counted between two and nine times. The rearrangement links TRBV5-8 to TRBJ1-1, with TRBD1 identical over 9 bases. Losses at the gene ends were 0 bases for V and 1 base for J; bases not matched to a gene: 4. Germline-derived CDR1 and CDR2 are SGHTS and YDEGEE. The CDR3 sequence is 16 residues long. CDR3 amino acids: CASSLVVGQGNTEAFF. DNA for the CDR3: TGTGCCAGCAGCTTGGTCGTGGGACAGGGGAACACTGAAGCTTTCTTT.

V usage is TRBV29-1 and J usage is TRBJ2-1; D possibly matches TRBD1 or TRBD2 (5 bases each). The CDR3 sequence is 11 residues long. Per the germline V gene, CDR1 is SQVTM and CDR2 is ANQGSEA. Trimming cost V 4 bases and J 10 bases, with 11 bases left between them. This CDR3 reads CSVALRDEQFF. The CDR3 nucleotides are TGCAGCGTTGCCCTACGGGACGAGCAGTTCTTC.

The genes are TRBV27 and TRBJ2-1, with a possible D match to TRBD2 (6 bases). CDR3 length equals 15 residues. CDR1 is MNHEY, CDR2 SMNVEV, per germline (reference sequence). Trimming cost V 0 bases and J 9 bases, with 15 bases left between them. DNA of the CDR3: TGTGCCAGCAGTTTATCCCCATCCTGGGGGGTTGAGCAGTTCTTC. This codes for CASSLSPSWGVEQFF.

This clone was seen a single time. The gene calls are TRBV5-1 and TRBJ2-1, with D possibly called TRBD1 or TRBD2 (5 bases each). CDR1 and CDR2 from the germline V gene are SGHRS and YFSETQ. This CDR3 comprises 19 residues. V shed 0 bases and J shed 2 bases, with 21 bases lying between them. DNA of the CDR3: TGCGCCAGCAGCTTGGCCGGTGGTTCCCCGGGGCTACCCTACAATGAGCAGTTCTTC. It translates to CASSLAGGSPGLPYNEQFF.

The chain is built from TRBV7-2 and TRBJ2-3; D unclear. Germline V lookup: CDR1 SGHTA, CDR2 FQGNSA. The CDR3 runs to 15 residues. Trimming cost V 1 base and J 3 bases, with 11 bases left between them. Here the CDR3 DNA reads TGTGCCAGCAGCTTAGAGGCCCTAGGGACAGATACGCAGTATTTT. It translates to CASSLEALGTDTQYF.